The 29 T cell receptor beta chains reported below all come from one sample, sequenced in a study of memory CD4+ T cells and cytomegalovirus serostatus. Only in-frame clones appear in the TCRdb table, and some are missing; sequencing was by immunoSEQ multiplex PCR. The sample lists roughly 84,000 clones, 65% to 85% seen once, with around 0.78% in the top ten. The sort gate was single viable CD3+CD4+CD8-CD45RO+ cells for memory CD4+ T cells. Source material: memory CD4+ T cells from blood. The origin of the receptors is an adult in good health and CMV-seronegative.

The CDR3 DNA follows: TGTGCCAGCAGTTACGCCGGGACGGCCAATAATTCACCCCTCCACTTT. Its translation: CASSYAGTANNSPLHF. The chain couples TRBV6-6 to TRBJ1-6; D possibly corresponds to TRBD1 (5 bases). V was pared by 2 bases and J by 5 bases, with 13 bases between. This CDR3 comprises 16 residues. In germline, CDR1 is MNHNY, CDR2 SVGAGI (reference sequence).

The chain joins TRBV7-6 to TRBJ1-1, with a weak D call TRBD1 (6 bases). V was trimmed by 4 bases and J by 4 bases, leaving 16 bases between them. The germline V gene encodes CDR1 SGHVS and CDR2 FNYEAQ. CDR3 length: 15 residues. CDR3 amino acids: CASSSTGGAFTEAFF. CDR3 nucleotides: TGTGCCAGCAGCTCGACCGGGGGGGCGTTCACTGAAGCTTTCTTT.

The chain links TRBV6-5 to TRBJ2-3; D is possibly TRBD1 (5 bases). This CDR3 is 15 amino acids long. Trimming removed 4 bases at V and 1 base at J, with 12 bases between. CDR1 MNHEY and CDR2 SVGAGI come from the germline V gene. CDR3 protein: CASSSGFLGTDTQYF. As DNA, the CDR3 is TGTGCCAGCAGTTCAGGGTTTCTTGGCACAGATACGCAGTATTTT.

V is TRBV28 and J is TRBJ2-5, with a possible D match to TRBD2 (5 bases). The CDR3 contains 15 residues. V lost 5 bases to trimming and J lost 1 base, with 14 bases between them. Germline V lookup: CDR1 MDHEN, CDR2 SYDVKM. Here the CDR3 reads CASSGEFRRQETQYF. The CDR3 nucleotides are TGTGCCAGCAGTGGGGAGTTTCGTCGCCAAGAGACCCAGTACTTC.

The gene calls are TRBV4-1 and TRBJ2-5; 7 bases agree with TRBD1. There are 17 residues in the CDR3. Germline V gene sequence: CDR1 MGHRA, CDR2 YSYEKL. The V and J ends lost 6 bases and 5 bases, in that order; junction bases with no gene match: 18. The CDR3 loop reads CASSRTGTDKIRETQYF. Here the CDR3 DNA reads TGCGCCAGCAGTCGAACCGGGACAGACAAAATCCGGGAGACCCAGTACTTC.

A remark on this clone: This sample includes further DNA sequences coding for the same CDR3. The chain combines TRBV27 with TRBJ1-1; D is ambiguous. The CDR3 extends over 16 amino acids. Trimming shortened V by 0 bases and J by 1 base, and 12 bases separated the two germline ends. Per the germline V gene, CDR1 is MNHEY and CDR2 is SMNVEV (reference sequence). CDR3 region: CASSLSQTNGNTEAFF. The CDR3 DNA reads TGTGCCAGCAGTTTATCACAGACGAACGGGAACACTGAAGCTTTCTTT.

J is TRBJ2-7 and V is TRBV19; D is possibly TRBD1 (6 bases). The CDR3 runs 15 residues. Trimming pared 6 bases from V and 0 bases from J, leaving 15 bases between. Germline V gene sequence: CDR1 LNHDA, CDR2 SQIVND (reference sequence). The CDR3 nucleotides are TGTGCCAGTAGCAAACTGACAGGTAGCTCCTACGAGCAGTACTTC. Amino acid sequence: CASSKLTGSSYEQYF.

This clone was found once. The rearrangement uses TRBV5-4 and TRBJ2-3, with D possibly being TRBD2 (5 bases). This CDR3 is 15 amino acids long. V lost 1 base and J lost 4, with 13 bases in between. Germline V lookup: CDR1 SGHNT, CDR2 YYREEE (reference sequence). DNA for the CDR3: TGTGCCAGCAGCTTGATGGCTTTCGGGGCAGATACGCAGTATTTT. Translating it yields CASSLMAFGADTQYF.

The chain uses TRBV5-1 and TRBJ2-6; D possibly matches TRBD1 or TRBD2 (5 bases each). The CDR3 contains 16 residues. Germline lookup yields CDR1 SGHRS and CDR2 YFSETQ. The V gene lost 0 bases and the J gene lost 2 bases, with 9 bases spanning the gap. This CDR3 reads CASSLELGAGANVLTF. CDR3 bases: TGCGCCAGCAGCTTGGAGTTGGGGGCTGGGGCCAACGTCCTGACTTTC.

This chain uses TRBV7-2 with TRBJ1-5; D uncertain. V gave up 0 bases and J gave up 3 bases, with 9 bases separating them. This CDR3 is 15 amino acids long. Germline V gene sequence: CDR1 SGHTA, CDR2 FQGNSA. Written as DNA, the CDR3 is TGTGCCAGCAGCTTAGCGGTCGGAGTCAATCAGCCCCAGCATTTT. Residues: CASSLAVGVNQPQHF.

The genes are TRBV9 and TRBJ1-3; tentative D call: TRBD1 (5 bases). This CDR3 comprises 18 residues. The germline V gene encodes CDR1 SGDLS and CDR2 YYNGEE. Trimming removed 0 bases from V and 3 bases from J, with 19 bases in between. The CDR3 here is CASSVEWGRGAGGNTIYF. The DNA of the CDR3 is TGTGCCAGCAGCGTAGAATGGGGACGTGGAGCTGGTGGAAACACCATATATTTT. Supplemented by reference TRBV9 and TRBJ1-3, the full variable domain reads DSGVTQTPKHLITATGQRVTLRCSPRSGDLSVYWYQQSLDQGLQFLIQYYNGEERAKGNILERFSAQQFPDLHSELNLSSLELGDSALYFCASSVEWGRGAGGNTIYFGEGSWLTVV.

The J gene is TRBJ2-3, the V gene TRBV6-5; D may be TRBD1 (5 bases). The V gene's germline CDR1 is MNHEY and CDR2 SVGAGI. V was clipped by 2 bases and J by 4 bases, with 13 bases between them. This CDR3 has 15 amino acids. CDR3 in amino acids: CASSYRSGPADTQYF. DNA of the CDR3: TGTGCCAGCAGTTACCGCTCAGGGCCCGCAGATACGCAGTATTTT.

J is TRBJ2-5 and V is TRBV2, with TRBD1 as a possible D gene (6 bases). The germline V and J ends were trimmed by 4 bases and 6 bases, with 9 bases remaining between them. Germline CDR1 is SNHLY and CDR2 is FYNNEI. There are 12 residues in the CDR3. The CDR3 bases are TGTGCCAGCAGTGGGACAGCCAAGACCCAGTACTTC. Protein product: CASSGTAKTQYF. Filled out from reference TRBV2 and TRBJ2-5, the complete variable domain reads EPEVTQTPSHQVTQMGQEVILRCVPISNHLYFYWYRQILGQKVEFLVSFYNNEISEKSEIFDDQFSVERPDGSNFTLKIRSTKLEDSAMYFCASSGTAKTQYFGPGTRLLVL.

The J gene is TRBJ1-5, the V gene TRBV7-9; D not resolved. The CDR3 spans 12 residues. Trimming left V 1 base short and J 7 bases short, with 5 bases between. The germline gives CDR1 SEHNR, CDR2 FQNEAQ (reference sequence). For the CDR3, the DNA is TGTGCCAGCAGCTTAGGGACGCAGCCCCAGCATTTT. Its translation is CASSLGTQPQHF.

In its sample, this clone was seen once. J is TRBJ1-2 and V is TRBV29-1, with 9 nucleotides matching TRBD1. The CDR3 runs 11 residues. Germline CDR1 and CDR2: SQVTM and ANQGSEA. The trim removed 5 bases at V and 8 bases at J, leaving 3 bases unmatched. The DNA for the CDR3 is TGCAGCGTTCGGACAGGGGAAGGCTACACCTTC. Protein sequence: CSVRTGEGYTF.

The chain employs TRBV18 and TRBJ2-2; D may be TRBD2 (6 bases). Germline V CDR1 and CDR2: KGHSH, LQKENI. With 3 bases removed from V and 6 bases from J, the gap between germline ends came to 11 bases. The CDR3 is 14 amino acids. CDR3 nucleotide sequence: TGTGCCAGCTCACCCAGGGAGGTCGCCGGGGAGCTGTTTTTT. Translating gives CASSPREVAGELFF. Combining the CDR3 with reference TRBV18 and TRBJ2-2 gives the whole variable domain NAGVMQNPRHLVRRRGQEARLRCSPMKGHSHVYWYRQLPEEGLKFMVYLQKENIIDESGMPKERFSAEFPKEGPSILRIQQVVRGDSAAYFCASSPREVAGELFFGEGSRLTVL.

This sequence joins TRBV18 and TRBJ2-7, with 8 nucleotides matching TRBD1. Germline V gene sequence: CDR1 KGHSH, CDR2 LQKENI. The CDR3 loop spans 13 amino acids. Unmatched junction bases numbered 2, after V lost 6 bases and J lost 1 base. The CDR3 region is CASSGQGSYEQYF. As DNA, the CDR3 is TGTGCCAGCTCCGGACAGGGATCCTACGAGCAGTACTTC. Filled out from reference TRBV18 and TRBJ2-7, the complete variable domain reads NAGVMQNPRHLVRRRGQEARLRCSPMKGHSHVYWYRQLPEEGLKFMVYLQKENIIDESGMPKERFSAEFPKEGPSILRIQQVVRGDSAAYFCASSGQGSYEQYFGPGTRLTVT.

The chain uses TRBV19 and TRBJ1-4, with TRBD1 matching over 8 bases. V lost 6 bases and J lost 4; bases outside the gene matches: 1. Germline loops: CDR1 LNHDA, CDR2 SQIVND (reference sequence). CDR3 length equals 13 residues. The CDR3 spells CASSRGHNEKLFF. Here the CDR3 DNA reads TGTGCCAGTAGCAGGGGGCATAATGAAAAACTGTTTTTT.

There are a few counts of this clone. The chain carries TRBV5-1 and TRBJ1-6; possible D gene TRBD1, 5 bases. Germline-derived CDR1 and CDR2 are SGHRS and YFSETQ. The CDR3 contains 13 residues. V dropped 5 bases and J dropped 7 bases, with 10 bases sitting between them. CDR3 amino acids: CASRRGGNSPLHF. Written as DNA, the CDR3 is TGCGCCAGCAGGCGGGGGGGGAATTCACCCCTCCACTTT.

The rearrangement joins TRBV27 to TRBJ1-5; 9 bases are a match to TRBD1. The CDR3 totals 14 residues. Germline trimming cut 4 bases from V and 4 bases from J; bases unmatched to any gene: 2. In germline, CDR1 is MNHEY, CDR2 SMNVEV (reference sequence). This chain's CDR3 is CASSWGTGNQPQHF. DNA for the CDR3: TGTGCCAGCAGTTGGGGGACAGGGAATCAGCCCCAGCATTTT.

CDR3: CASTATWLLYEQYF. In DNA, the CDR3 is TGTGCCAGCACGGCGACATGGCTCTTGTACGAGCAGTACTTC. The V call is TRBV2, the J call TRBJ2-7; the D is unclear. Germline lookup yields CDR1 SNHLY and CDR2 FYNNEI. Deletions cut 7 bases from V and 4 bases from J, with 17 bases between. The CDR3 loop spans 14 amino acids.

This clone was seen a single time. The chain's CDR3 is CASSFGANSRDGYTF. The DNA of the CDR3 is TGTGCCAGCAGTTTTGGTGCAAACTCCAGGGATGGCTACACCTTC. The chain employs TRBV28 and TRBJ1-2, with D tentatively TRBD1 (5 bases). The V and J ends lost 3 bases and 6 bases respectively, with 17 bases between them. There are 15 residues in the CDR3. The germline gives CDR1 MDHEN, CDR2 SYDVKM.

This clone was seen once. The CDR3 nucleotides are TGCGCCAGCAGCTTGGGACAGTCGAACACTGAAGCTTTCTTT. Its protein is CASSLGQSNTEAFF. This chain connects TRBV5-1 to TRBJ1-1, with D maybe TRBD1 (5 bases). Trimming pared 0 bases from V and 1 base from J, leaving 7 bases between. Germline V gene data show CDR1 as SGHRS and CDR2 as YFSETQ. This CDR3 is 14 amino acids long. Using reference TRBV5-1 and TRBJ1-1 for the parts outside the CDR3, the full variable domain is KAGVTQTPRYLIKTRGQQVTLSCSPISGHRSVSWYQQTPGQGLQFLFEYFSETQRNKGNFPGRFSGRQFSNSRSEMNVSTLELGDSALYLCASSLGQSNTEAFFGQGTRLTVV.

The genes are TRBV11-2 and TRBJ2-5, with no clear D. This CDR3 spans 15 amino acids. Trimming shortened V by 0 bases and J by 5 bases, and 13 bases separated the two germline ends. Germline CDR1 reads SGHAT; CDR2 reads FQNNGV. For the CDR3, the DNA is TGTGCCAGCAGCTTAGACGTTAAGGCCCTGGAGACCCAGTACTTC. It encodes CASSLDVKALETQYF. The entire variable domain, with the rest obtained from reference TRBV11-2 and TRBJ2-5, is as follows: EAGVAQSPRYKIIEKRQSVAFWCNPISGHATLYWYQQILGQGPKLLIQFQNNGVVDDSQLPKDRFSAERLKGVDSTLKIQPAKLEDSAVYLCASSLDVKALETQYFGPGTRLLVL.

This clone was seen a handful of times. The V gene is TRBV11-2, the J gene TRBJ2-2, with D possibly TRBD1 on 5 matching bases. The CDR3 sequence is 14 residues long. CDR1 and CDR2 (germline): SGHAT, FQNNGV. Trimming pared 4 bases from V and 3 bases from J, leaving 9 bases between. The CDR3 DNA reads TGTGCCAGCAGCTCCATCAGGGACACCGGGGAGCTGTTTTTT. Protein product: CASSSIRDTGELFF. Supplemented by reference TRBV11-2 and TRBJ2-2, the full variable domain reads EAGVAQSPRYKIIEKRQSVAFWCNPISGHATLYWYQQILGQGPKLLIQFQNNGVVDDSQLPKDRFSAERLKGVDSTLKIQPAKLEDSAVYLCASSSIRDTGELFFGEGSRLTVL.

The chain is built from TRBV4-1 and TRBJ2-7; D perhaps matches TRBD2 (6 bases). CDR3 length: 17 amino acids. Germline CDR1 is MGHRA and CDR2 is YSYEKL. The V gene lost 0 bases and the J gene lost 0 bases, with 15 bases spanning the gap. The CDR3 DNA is TGCGCCAGCAGCCAAGAATGGACCAGCGGGTTCTCCTACGAGCAGTACTTC. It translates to CASSQEWTSGFSYEQYF.

The CDR3 region is CASSSVSAGYTF. CDR3 nucleotides: TGTGCCAGCAGCTCAGTTTCGGCTGGCTACACCTTC. This sequence joins TRBV5-6 and TRBJ1-2; D gene unclear. This CDR3 contains 12 residues. V was trimmed by 3 bases and J by 7 bases, leaving 10 bases between them. The germline V gene encodes CDR1 SGHDT and CDR2 YYEEEE.

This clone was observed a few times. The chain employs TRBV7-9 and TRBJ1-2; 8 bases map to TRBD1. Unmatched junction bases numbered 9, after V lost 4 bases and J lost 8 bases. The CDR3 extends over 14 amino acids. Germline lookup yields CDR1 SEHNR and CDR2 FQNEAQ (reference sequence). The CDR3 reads CASSYRGQGEGYTF. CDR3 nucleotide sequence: TGTGCCAGCAGCTATAGAGGACAGGGTGAGGGCTACACCTTC.

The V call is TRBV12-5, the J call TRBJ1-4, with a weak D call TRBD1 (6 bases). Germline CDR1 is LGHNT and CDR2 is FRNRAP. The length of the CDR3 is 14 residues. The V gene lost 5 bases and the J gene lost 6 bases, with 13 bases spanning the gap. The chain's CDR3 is CASGQGGYDEKLFF. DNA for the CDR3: TGTGCTAGTGGTCAAGGGGGGTATGATGAAAAACTGTTTTTT.